This TCR beta chain was profiled in a study of blood T cell repertoires in COVID-19. The overall study: Samples came from the United States, Italy and Spain, spanning acute and convalescent COVID-19. The cDNA or gDNA used as material had been derived from T cells, B-cell-depleted T cells, or PBMCs.

The CDR3 length is 9 residues. The germline CDR1 and CDR2 sequences are DFQATT and SNEGSKA (reference sequence). As handled by the study authors: Amplification of reference gene primers was used by the study to estimate nucleated cell counts. Using immunoSEQ multiplex PCR, the repertoire was profiled, and TCRdb retains in-frame clones only, with some absent. That table supplies the V and J calls and clone size; D and trimming were determined from the DNA. The repertoire holds about 230,000 clones, roughly 80% seen once, with 7.4% in the top ten. In the case of this clone: A read error may produce the germline difference seen at one junction end.

The chain couples TRBV20-1 to TRBJ2-1; 9 bases line up with TRBD2. This clonotype originated in a woman in her 50s with acute or convalescent COVID-19. Input material: peripheral blood. CDR3 nucleotides: TGCAGTGTCGGGACTAGCTTGGTCTTC. It yields the protein CSVGTSLVF.